One sample yielded the 11 T cell receptor beta chains listed below, sequenced in a study of T-cell memory formation after mild COVID-19. TCRdb used MiXCR to reprocess the 5' RACE reads, holding one entry per CDR3 protein. The table lists under 550,000 distinct CDR3 sequences, more than 15% of them singletons. The sequenced sample was PBMCs or a T cell subset sorted from them (not recorded which). These receptors came from a man younger than 35 who had mild COVID-19 (a few samples of this study predate the infection). Cell type and time point are not known.

This clonotype was observed a handful of times. The chain links TRBV2 to TRBJ2-7; D remains unclear. Between the trimmed V and J ends, which lost 10 bases and 3 bases, there was a span of 13 bases. CDR1 and CDR2 (germline): SNHLY, FYNNEI. The CDR3 is made up of 12 amino acids. The CDR3 DNA reads TGTGCCATCGGGCCCTTGGGCTACGAGCAGTACTTC. Its protein product is CAIGPLGYEQYF.

The chain combines TRBV20-1 with TRBJ1-6, with 10 bases aligning to TRBD1. Germline V gene lookup returns CDR1 DFQATT and CDR2 SNEGSKA (reference sequence). With 5 bases clipped from V and 5 bases from J, the junction kept 6 bases outside the gene matches. The CDR3 length is 15 residues. The CDR3: CSAESGQGDNSPLHF. The CDR3 DNA reads as TGCAGTGCTGAGAGCGGACAGGGGGATAATTCACCCCTCCACTTT.

This clonotype was found many times. The chain couples TRBV2 to TRBJ1-1; tentative D call: TRBD1 (5 bases). CDR1 and CDR2 from the germline V gene are SNHLY and FYNNEI. Trimming took 8 bases from V and 11 from J, leaving 18 bases between them. This CDR3 is built from 12 residues. CDR3 nucleotide sequence: TGTGCCAGCCTCCCTCCGGGACCCTTGGCTTTCTTT. Residues: CASLPPGPLAFF.

This clonotype was observed a handful of times. The chain has TRBV28 and TRBJ2-7; possible D gene TRBD2, 6 bases. Per germline, CDR1 MDHEN and CDR2 SYDVKM. The CDR3 runs to 14 residues. V dropped 2 bases and J dropped 3 bases, with 11 bases sitting between them. The CDR3 DNA sequence: TGTGCCAGCAGTTTAGCGGGGATCGGCTACGAGCAGTACGTC. Residues: CASSLAGIGYEQYV.

This sequence joins TRBV12-3 or TRBV12-4 and TRBJ2-3; D unclear. The CDR3 loop spans 11 amino acids. Trimming cost V 5 bases and J 3 bases, with 3 bases left between them. CDR3 DNA sequence: TGTGCCAGCAGTCAAACAGATACGCAGTATTTT. Protein product: CASSQTDTQYF.

This chain joins TRBV12-3 or TRBV12-4 and TRBJ1-2; D is undetermined. This CDR3 spans 12 amino acids. Trimming stripped 6 bases from V and 4 bases from J, with 9 bases between. CDR3 loop: CASRPLGYGYTF. The CDR3 DNA follows: TGTGCCAGCAGGCCCCTGGGCTATGGCTACACCTTC.

V gene TRBV7-9 combines with J gene TRBJ2-3, with 8 bases aligning to TRBD1. The CDR3 consists of 16 residues. V shed 5 bases and J 0 bases; nucleotides not matched to a gene: 7. Per the germline V gene, CDR1 is SEHNR and CDR2 is FQNEAQ (reference sequence). The CDR3 here is CASSPPDRVSTDTQYF. The CDR3, as DNA: TGTGCCAGCAGCCCACCGGACAGGGTGAGCACAGATACGCAGTATTTT.

V usage is TRBV7-2 and J usage is TRBJ2-1; TRBD2 is a possible D gene (7 bases). This CDR3 spans 19 amino acids. Germline V lookup: CDR1 SGHTA, CDR2 FQGNSA. The V end lost 7 bases, the J end lost 4 bases, and 29 bases lay between the germline ends. CDR3 sequence reads: CASTTGRGSAGAKYNEQFF. The CDR3 nucleotides read TGTGCCAGCACCACTGGCCGTGGCAGCGCGGGGGCCAAATACAATGAGCAGTTCTTC. The entire variable domain, with the rest obtained from reference TRBV7-2 and TRBJ2-1, is as follows: GAGVSQSPSNKVTEKGKDVELRCDPISGHTALYWYRQSLGQGLEFLIYFQGNSAPDKSGLPSDRFSAERTGGSVSTLTIQRTQQEDSAVYLCASTTGRGSAGAKYNEQFFGPGTRLTVL.

The chain uses TRBV5-8 and TRBJ2-7, with TRBD2 as a possible D gene (5 bases). V shed 2 bases and J shed 8 bases, with 14 bases lying between them. This CDR3 region has 13 residues. Germline V gene sequence: CDR1 SGHTS, CDR2 YDEGEE. The CDR3 sequence is CASSLYGNVQQYF. The CDR3 coding sequence is TGTGCCAGCAGCTTATACGGGAATGTGCAGCAGTACTTC.

The chain recombines TRBV2 with TRBJ2-1, with D uncertain. Germline assignment: CDR1 SNHLY and CDR2 FYNNEI. V shed 9 bases and J shed 0 bases, with 6 bases lying between them. This CDR3 contains 12 residues. The CDR3 sequence: CARRSSYNEQFF. DNA for the CDR3: TGTGCCAGAAGAAGCTCCTACAATGAGCAGTTCTTC.

This chain uses TRBV7-9 with TRBJ2-2; the D is unclear. CDR3 size: 13 residues. Germline values: CDR1 SEHNR, CDR2 FQNEAQ (reference sequence). V was pared by 5 bases and J by 8 bases, with 12 bases between. As DNA, the CDR3 is TGTGCCAGCAGCCCCGGAGTATTGGGGGAGCTGTTTTTT. This sequence encodes CASSPGVLGELFF.